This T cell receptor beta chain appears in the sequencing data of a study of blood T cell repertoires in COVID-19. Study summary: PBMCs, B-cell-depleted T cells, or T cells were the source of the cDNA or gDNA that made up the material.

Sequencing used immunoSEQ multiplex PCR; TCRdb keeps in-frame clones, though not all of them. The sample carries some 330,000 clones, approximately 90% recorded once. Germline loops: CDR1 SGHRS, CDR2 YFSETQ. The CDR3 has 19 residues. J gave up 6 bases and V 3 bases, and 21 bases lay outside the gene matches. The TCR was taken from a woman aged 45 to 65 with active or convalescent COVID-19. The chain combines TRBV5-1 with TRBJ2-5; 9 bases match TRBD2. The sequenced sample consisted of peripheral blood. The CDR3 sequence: CASSSPVASGIQGVKTQYF. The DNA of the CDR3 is TGCGCCAGCAGCTCCCCGGTGGCTAGCGGGATTCAAGGCGTGAAGACCCAGTACTTC.